The subject of this entry is one T cell receptor (beta chain). This clonotype was counted a few times. Its antigen target is currently unknown. No base quality information exists; no much larger clone differs at one position. The sample's time point, from its label and the paper: persistent/refractory GD, antithyroid drugs over 5 years with positive TRAb. RNA was extracted from PBMCs in TRIzol for both TCR sequencing and RNA sequencing. Graves' disease was diagnosed according to American Thyroid Association guidelines. Patients for the study were recruited at an endocrinology department in Xi'an, China. From each patient, about 8.9 milliliters of peripheral blood was collected into an EDTA anticoagulant tube. PBMCs were isolated by Ficoll Paque Plus density gradient separation without further T cell sorting. An Agilent 2100 Bioanalyzer and agarose gel were used to check RNA quality, while a NanoDrop 2000 measured RNA concentration.

To prepare the library, multiplex PCR was applied. The instrument was an Illumina HiSeq 4000. TCR beta libraries were built with iRepertoire HTBI primers and Arm-PCR amplification of CDR3 regions. PCR products were gel purified before sequencing. Processing in the source paper ran as follows. Across samples, roughly 60 TRBV and 14 TRBJ segments were identified and used for gene usage analysis of CDR3 amino acid clonotypes. Filtered high-quality paired reads were merged into contigs using COPE and FqMerger. BLAST was used to align contigs to the IMGT TRBV, TRBD and TRBJ reference genes, and CDR3 was defined following IMGT. Clonotypes above 0.1% frequency were classified as highly expanded clones. Repertoire diversity was measured by Shannon entropy, and V-J evenness by the Gini coefficient. A clonotype was considered public if more than one individual shared it. Starting from the raw public reads, TCRdb applied fastp trimming at Q25, assembled clones with MiXCR and retained in-frame beta chains. Rows are unified per CDR3 protein, each entry keeping the most common DNA and genes. The authors' filters were not applied to this entry. The sample contains more than 300,000 distinct CDR3 sequences, roughly a fifth of them found a single time. Around 30% of the sample belongs to the ten largest clones.

The CDR3 contains 16 residues, cysteine and phenylalanine counted. Kept here is only the CDR3 DNA, which spans 48 bases and is read in frame from base 1. From the germline V gene, CDR1 is KGHSH and CDR2 is LQKENI. V is cut by 3 bases and J by 0 bases, and the space between the germline ends is 14 bases. These data belong to a study of regulatory T cells in long-lasting Graves disease (dated by TCRdb to the early 2020s). Context from the whole study: To count as having persistent Graves' disease, a patient had to have received antithyroid drug treatment for over 5 years with TSH receptor autoantibodies remaining persistently positive. This study used TCR sequencing and RNA sequencing of peripheral blood to compare persistent Graves' disease patients against newly diagnosed Graves' disease patients. The study took place in China and was registered as a clinical trial. TCR sequencing covered around 13 persistent and around 20 newly diagnosed Graves' disease patients, about 35 samples in total. Persistent Graves' disease patients in the clinical cohort had taken antithyroid drugs for about 10.3 years on average.

General conclusions and limits of the study: Sequencing and analysis were restricted to the TCR beta chain. Compared with newly diagnosed patients, persistent Graves' disease patients had lower TCR Shannon entropy and fewer highly expanded clones, which suggests clonal expansion. The authors acknowledged the small sample size as a limitation that may reduce accuracy. Peripheral blood alone was examined, since thyroid tissue, which constituted the primary lesion, could not be accessed. TRBV28, TRBJ1-2 and TRBJ2-5 were preferentially used in persistent disease, while TRBV20-1 and TRBJ2-1 were favored in newly diagnosed disease. Patients with persistent disease shared more public clonotypes (roughly 2,900) than newly diagnosed patients did (approximately 970).

The source material was peripheral blood mononuclear cells (PBMCs), sampled when the disease was refractory, from a patient treated with antithyroid drugs. The chain employs TRBV18 and TRBJ1-1, and perhaps TRBD1 as D gene, on 5 matching bases. The clonotype comes from a female donor with Graves disease. The CDR3 protein is CASSPLLDRLNTEAFF. The bases read TGTGCCAGCTCACCTCTCCTTGACAGACTGAACACTGAAGCTTTCTTT.